This T cell receptor beta chain came from a study of OX40 agonist ivuxolimab in advanced cancers. Whole-study context: An anti-OX40 (CD134) antibody with agonistic activity, ivuxolimab, was administered to patients. Notes on the study in general: There were, on average, more expanded clones in CD8+ T cells than in CD4+.

For this clone: Its specificity is unknown. A junction end diverges from the germline sequence, so it may reflect a read error.

The CDR3 loop spans 11 amino acids. In germline, CDR1 is LNHNV, CDR2 YYDKDF (reference sequence). Here immunoSEQ multiplex PCR was the method, and the copy in TCRdb shows in-frame clones only, minus some. There are approximately 74,000 clones in the sample; about 89% occur only once, and 4.5% to 7.5% lies in the top ten. The specimen comprised CD4+ or CD8+ T cells sorted from blood, sampled in a trial of the OX40 agonist ivuxolimab. The receptor comes from an adult with an advanced solid tumor such as melanoma, head and neck, liver or kidney cancer. This chain links TRBV15 with TRBJ2-1; D gene unclear. The CDR3 sequence is CATSGDLEQFF. The CDR3 DNA follows: TGTGCCACCAGCGGAGACTTGGAGCAGTTCTTC.